Following are 28 T cell receptor beta chains from one sample sequenced in a study of cytomegalovirus exposure and HLA in healthy donors. Assay: immunoSEQ multiplex PCR; the TCRdb copy retains only in-frame clones and omits some. The data show hundreds of thousands of clones, with about nine tenths seen just once and about 2% held by the top ten. Material for sequencing was PBMCs. These receptors all stem from a woman younger than 35 in good health and CMV-seropositive.

The gene calls are TRBV6-6 and TRBJ2-2; 12 nucleotides align to TRBD1. CDR1 is MNHNY, CDR2 SVGAGI, per germline (reference sequence). V dropped 5 bases and J dropped 6; count of bases not matched to a gene: 4. This CDR3 has 15 residues. The CDR3 region has the DNA TGTGCCAGCAGTGCCTGGGACAGGGGGCCCGGGGAGCTGTTTTTT. Amino acid sequence: CASSAWDRGPGELFF.

The chain carries TRBV19 and TRBJ1-5; TRBD1 matches 7 bases. The V segment lost 6 bases and the J segment 4 bases; nucleotides outside the gene matches: 9. CDR3 length: 15 residues. CDR1 and CDR2 (germline): LNHDA, SQIVND (reference sequence). This CDR3 is CASSHRGSLNQPQHF. Written as DNA, the CDR3 is TGTGCCAGTAGCCACAGGGGTTCCCTGAATCAGCCCCAGCATTTT.

The genes are TRBV18 and TRBJ1-5; TRBD1 is a possible D gene (6 bases). The CDR3 is 14 amino acids. With 3 bases removed from V and 7 bases from J, the gap between germline ends came to 13 bases. Germline V gene data show CDR1 as KGHSH and CDR2 as LQKENI. CDR3 sequence reads: CASSPGQQGQPQHF. CDR3 DNA: TGTGCCAGCTCACCTGGACAGCAGGGCCAGCCCCAGCATTTT. The complete variable domain, with remaining parts taken from reference TRBV18 and TRBJ1-5, reads NAGVMQNPRHLVRRRGQEARLRCSPMKGHSHVYWYRQLPEEGLKFMVYLQKENIIDESGMPKERFSAEFPKEGPSILRIQQVVRGDSAAYFCASSPGQQGQPQHFGDGTRLSIL.

The chain has TRBV19 and TRBJ2-1; 9 bases agree with TRBD2. This CDR3 spans 14 amino acids. With V trimmed by 4 bases and J by 6 bases, 4 bases remained unmatched. CDR1 is LNHDA, CDR2 SQIVND, per germline (reference sequence). CDR3 region: CASSSSGSINEQFF. CDR3 nucleotides: TGTGCCAGTAGTAGTAGCGGGAGTATCAATGAGCAGTTCTTC.

The chain joins TRBV5-4 to TRBJ2-7, with D possibly TRBD2 on 7 matching bases. The V and J ends lost 0 bases and 3 bases respectively, with 16 bases between them. There are 16 residues in the CDR3. Germline assignment: CDR1 SGHNT and CDR2 YYREEE (reference sequence). The CDR3 spells CASSLAGAGEFYEQYF. CDR3 DNA: TGTGCCAGCAGCTTGGCGGGGGCGGGAGAGTTCTACGAGCAGTACTTC.

This chain joins TRBV9 and TRBJ1-2; D is ambiguous. From germline, CDR1 is SGDLS and CDR2 YYNGEE. Trimming shortened V by 0 bases and J by 2 bases, and 8 bases separated the two germline ends. The length of the CDR3 is 14 residues. The DNA of the CDR3 is TGTGCCAGCAGCGTAGGATCAGGAAACTATGGCTACACCTTC. Amino acid sequence: CASSVGSGNYGYTF.

This chain links TRBV4-2 with TRBJ2-1; 7 nucleotides line up with TRBD2. The CDR3 extends over 18 amino acids. The V segment lost 3 bases and the J segment 7 bases; nucleotides outside the gene matches: 18. The V gene's germline CDR1 is LGHNA and CDR2 YNFKEQ. The CDR3 DNA reads TGTGCCAGCAGCCAGGGGGGGTTACGGGGGAGTTGGGGGAATGAGCAGTTCTTC. Encoded protein: CASSQGGLRGSWGNEQFF.

The V gene is TRBV10-2, the J gene TRBJ2-1; 7 bases line up with TRBD1. J was trimmed by 2 bases and V by 7 bases; bases with no gene match: 5. CDR3 size: 14 residues. CDR1 WSHSY and CDR2 SAAADI come from the germline V gene. This CDR3 is CASKNRGTYNEQFF. For the CDR3, the DNA is TGCGCCAGCAAAAACAGGGGAACCTACAATGAGCAGTTCTTC.

The chain has TRBV29-1 and TRBJ2-7; D perhaps matches TRBD1 (6 bases). CDR3 length: 14 amino acids. Trimming left V 3 bases short and J 1 base short, with 13 bases between. Germline lookup yields CDR1 SQVTM and CDR2 ANQGSEA. CDR3 loop: CSVESRTESYEQYF. CDR3 nucleotides: TGCAGCGTTGAGTCCAGGACAGAGTCCTACGAGCAGTACTTC.

This chain uses TRBV11-2 with TRBJ2-1; TRBD2 matches at 8 bases. Unmatched junction bases numbered 2, after V lost 3 bases and J lost 4 bases. CDR1 and CDR2 (germline): SGHAT, FQNNGV. CDR3 length equals 14 residues. In DNA form, the CDR3 reads TGTGCCAGCAGCTTCCCGGGGGGGTACAATGAGCAGTTCTTC. As protein: CASSFPGGYNEQFF.

This chain uses TRBV6-6 with TRBJ1-1; 8 nucleotides agree with TRBD1. CDR3 length: 14 residues. V gave up 6 bases and J gave up 0 bases; unmatched junction bases: 3. Germline CDR1 and CDR2: MNHNY and SVGAGI (reference sequence). The CDR3 here is CASRRQGLNTEAFF. Written as DNA, the CDR3 is TGTGCCAGCAGACGACAGGGGTTGAACACTGAAGCTTTCTTT.

The V and J genes are TRBV4-1 and TRBJ2-7; 9 bases fit TRBD1. V lost 3 bases to trimming and J lost 4 bases; unmatched junction nucleotides: 13. The CDR3 extends over 17 amino acids. The germline V gene encodes CDR1 MGHRA and CDR2 YSYEKL. As DNA, the CDR3 is TGCGCCAGCAGCCATCCGGGACAGGGAGGCCGGGCTTACGAGCAGTACTTC. Translated, it gives CASSHPGQGGRAYEQYF.

The J gene is TRBJ2-7, the V gene TRBV13; 7 positions match TRBD2. The V and J ends lost 5 bases and 2 bases, in that order; junction bases with no gene match: 6. The CDR3 totals 14 residues. In germline, CDR1 is PRHDT, CDR2 FYEKMQ (reference sequence). The CDR3 reads CASSASSGPYEQYF. The CDR3 DNA reads as TGTGCCAGCAGCGCATCTAGCGGTCCCTACGAGCAGTACTTC. Variable domain in full (rest from reference TRBV13 and TRBJ2-7): AAGVIQSPRHLIKEKRETATLKCYPIPRHDTVYWYQQGPGQDPQFLISFYEKMQSDKGSIPDRFSAQQFSDYHSELNMSSLELGDSALYFCASSASSGPYEQYFGPGTRLTVT.

The CDR3 DNA reads TGTGCCAGTAGTATTGGTTCGGACTCCGCCTACGAGCAGTACTTC. This codes for CASSIGSDSAYEQYF. V is TRBV19 and J is TRBJ2-7, with D possibly being TRBD2 (5 bases). The CDR3 covers 15 residues. V was clipped by 3 bases and J by 2 bases, with 14 bases between them. CDR1 and CDR2 (germline): LNHDA, SQIVND (reference sequence).

The chain has TRBV27 and TRBJ2-7; 7 nucleotides match TRBD1. V lost 0 bases and J lost 2; bases outside the gene matches: 13. The CDR3 is 18 amino acids. Germline V gene data show CDR1 as MNHEY and CDR2 as SMNVEV (reference sequence). The CDR3 DNA follows: TGTGCCAGCAGTTTATCCCCCTTCCGGGACAGCGACGCCTACGAGCAGTACTTC. It specifies CASSLSPFRDSDAYEQYF.

V gene TRBV10-3 combines with J gene TRBJ1-2; 11 bases match TRBD1. V gave up 5 bases and J gave up 2 bases; unmatched junction bases: 4. The CDR3 is 15 residues long. The germline gives CDR1 ENHRY, CDR2 SYGVKD. The CDR3 spells CAISTGQGANYGYTF. The CDR3 bases are TGTGCCATCAGTACCGGACAGGGGGCGAACTATGGCTACACCTTC.

This chain connects TRBV15 to TRBJ2-1, with 11 bases aligning to TRBD2. The V segment lost 5 bases and the J segment 0 bases; nucleotides outside the gene matches: 9. From germline, CDR1 is LNHNV and CDR2 YYDKDF (reference sequence). CDR3 size: 18 residues. CDR3 residues: CATSGLTSGTSSYNEQFF. The CDR3 DNA follows: TGTGCCACCAGCGGGTTGACTAGCGGGACTAGCTCCTACAATGAGCAGTTCTTC. Together with reference TRBV15 and TRBJ2-1, the CDR3 gives the full variable domain: DAMVIQNPRYQVTQFGKPVTLSCSQTLNHNVMYWYQQKSSQAPKLLFHYYDKDFNNEADTPDNFQSRRPNTSFCFLDIRSPGLGDTAMYLCATSGLTSGTSSYNEQFFGPGTRLTVL.

CDR3 coding DNA: TGTGCCAGCAGCTTTCACGAGCGGGGTAATACGCAGTATTTT. Amino acids: CASSFHERGNTQYF. The J gene is TRBJ2-3, the V gene TRBV11-2; 7 bases align to TRBD2. The J segment lost 7 bases and the V segment lost 3 bases, leaving 7 bases of the junction unmatched. This CDR3 region has 14 residues. The V gene's germline CDR1 is SGHAT and CDR2 FQNNGV.

The V and J genes are TRBV7-3 and TRBJ1-1; weak D call: TRBD1 (6 bases). The CDR3 contains 15 residues. Deletions cut 6 bases from V and 5 bases from J, with 19 bases between. In germline, CDR1 is SGHTA, CDR2 FQGTGA. The CDR3 loop reads CASSSKGGQGTEAFF. In DNA, the CDR3 is TGTGCCAGCAGTTCTAAGGGGGGGCAGGGTACTGAAGCTTTCTTT.

This clone was seen more than once but under ten times. Other DNA sequences within the sample encode an identical CDR3. This chain links TRBV9 with TRBJ2-7; weak D call: TRBD2 (5 bases). The V gene's germline CDR1 is SGDLS and CDR2 YYNGEE. V dropped 2 bases and J dropped 0 bases, with 9 bases sitting between them. CDR3 size: 14 residues. As DNA, the CDR3 is TGTGCCAGCAGCGTGGGAGACGGCTCCTACGAGCAGTACTTC. It encodes CASSVGDGSYEQYF.

The chain employs TRBV5-1 and TRBJ2-7, with 8 bases identical to TRBD2. V was clipped by 1 base and J by 4 bases; unmatched bases: 4. CDR1 and CDR2 from the germline V gene are SGHRS and YFSETQ. This CDR3 has 14 amino acids. The CDR3 nucleotides read TGCGCCAGCAGCTTGTTTGCGGGAGGATACGAGCAGTACTTC. Residues: CASSLFAGGYEQYF.

Concerning this clone: The sample carries other DNA sequences with the same CDR3. The chain combines TRBV27 with TRBJ2-1; 8 bases map to TRBD1. CDR1 and CDR2 from the germline V gene are MNHEY and SMNVEV (reference sequence). The CDR3 contains 14 residues. Losses at the gene ends were 0 bases for V and 7 bases for J; bases not matched to a gene: 2. The DNA of the CDR3 is TGTGCCAGCAGTTTATCCAGGGGGCGGAATGAGCAGTTCTTC. Translation gives CASSLSRGRNEQFF.

V is TRBV6-1 and J is TRBJ1-5; D is undetermined. Looked up from germline, CDR1 is MNHNS and CDR2 is SASEGT. V lost 1 base, J lost 3 bases, and 16 bases lay in between. The CDR3 is made up of 17 amino acids. CDR3 nucleotides: TGTGCCAGCAGTGAAGGAGCAGGCCTACTTATCAATCAGCCCCAGCATTTT. As protein: CASSEGAGLLINQPQHF.

This clone was detected once. The chain has TRBV5-1 and TRBJ2-2; 10 bases are a match to TRBD2. Germline CDR1 and CDR2: SGHRS and YFSETQ. After removal of 4 bases from V and 3 bases from J, the junction contained 3 bases not matched to a gene. There are 15 residues in the CDR3. CDR3 sequence (DNA): TGCGCCAGCAGCGGAACTAGCGGGGACACCGGGGAGCTGTTTTTT. Translation: CASSGTSGDTGELFF.

The rearrangement joins TRBV6-5 to TRBJ2-3; TRBD2 aligns across 13 bases. V was pared by 5 bases and J by 9 bases, with 8 bases of the junction left unmatched. The length of the CDR3 is 15 residues. From germline, CDR1 is MNHEY and CDR2 SVGAGI. The CDR3 nucleotides are TGTGCCAGCAGTCTAGGGACTAGCGGGGCATTCACGCAGTATTTT. As protein: CASSLGTSGAFTQYF.

The chain couples TRBV7-6 to TRBJ2-1; perhaps TRBD2 as D (5 bases). Trimming left V 5 bases short and J 8 bases short, with 19 bases between. This CDR3 is 15 amino acids long. Per germline, CDR1 SGHVS and CDR2 FNYEAQ. CDR3 sequence reads: CASSDRLASSDEQFF. The DNA for the CDR3 is TGTGCCAGCAGCGATCGCCTAGCTTCGTCCGATGAGCAGTTCTTC.

The chain carries TRBV30 and TRBJ2-7; D perhaps matches TRBD2 (5 bases). V lost 2 bases and J lost 4, with 12 bases in between. From germline, CDR1 is GTSNPN and CDR2 SVGIG (reference sequence). The CDR3 covers 13 residues. DNA for the CDR3: TGTGCCTGGAGTCCGGGATTCTATTACGAGCAGTACTTC. Encoded protein: CAWSPGFYYEQYF.

The V gene is TRBV2, the J gene TRBJ1-1; perhaps TRBD1 as D (5 bases). V lost 10 bases, J lost 1 base, and 10 bases lay in between. Per germline, CDR1 SNHLY and CDR2 FYNNEI. The CDR3 spans 12 residues. The CDR3 loop is CATSGGNTEAFF. The CDR3 region has the DNA TGTGCCACCTCGGGGGGGAACACTGAAGCTTTCTTT.